These 27 T cell receptor beta chains were sequenced from one sample in a study of cytomegalovirus exposure and HLA in healthy donors. PCR amplification relied on 60 Vbeta primers (plus 13 Jbeta primers). Measured with immunoSEQ multiplex PCR; TCRdb has only the in-frame clones, and not every one. The sample yields 90,000 to 120,000 clones, over 60% seen once. Sequences were obtained from PBMCs. The source of these receptors is a male donor in good health and CMV-seronegative.

The rearrangement links TRBV5-5 to TRBJ1-4, with 7 nucleotides matching TRBD1. CDR3 size: 16 residues. V dropped 0 bases and J dropped 8; count of bases not matched to a gene: 10. Per the germline V gene, CDR1 is SGHKS and CDR2 is YYEKEE (reference sequence). CDR3 region: CASSLAPTGRREKLFF. Written as DNA, the CDR3 is TGTGCCAGCAGCTTGGCCCCGACAGGGCGAAGAGAAAAACTGTTTTTT. The full variable domain, completed using reference TRBV5-5 and TRBJ1-4, is DAGVTQSPTHLIKTRGQQVTLRCSPISGHKSVSWYQQVLGQGPQFIFQYYEKEERGRGNFPDRFSARQFPNYSSELNVNALLLGDSALYLCASSLAPTGRREKLFFGSGTQLSVL.

The chain couples TRBV10-2 to TRBJ2-2, with 14 bases that match TRBD2. The V gene's germline CDR1 is WSHSY and CDR2 SAAADI. The CDR3 has 15 amino acids. V shed 7 bases and J 6 bases; nucleotides not matched to a gene: 4. Here the CDR3 DNA reads TGCGCCAGCACTAGACTAGCGGGAGGGCCCGGGGAGCTGTTTTTT. Amino acid sequence: CASTRLAGGPGELFF.

The J gene is TRBJ1-1, the V gene TRBV28, with 9 bases lining up with TRBD1. The V gene end was trimmed by 6 bases and the J gene end by 1 base; junction bases not matched to a gene: 3. This CDR3 region has 14 residues. Germline CDR1 is MDHEN and CDR2 is SYDVKM. CDR3 residues: CASRDRGRNTEAFF. In nucleotides, the CDR3 is TGTGCCAGCAGGGACAGGGGCAGGAACACTGAAGCTTTCTTT. Variable domain in full (rest from reference TRBV28 and TRBJ1-1): DVKVTQSSRYLVKRTGEKVFLECVQDMDHENMFWYRQDPGLGLRLIYFSYDVKMKEKGDIPEGYSVSREKKERFSLILESASTNQTSMYLCASRDRGRNTEAFFGQGTRLTVV.

This chain links TRBV10-1 with TRBJ2-5; D is undetermined. Germline CDR1 WNHNN, CDR2 SYGVQD (reference sequence). Trimming removed 3 bases at V and 3 bases at J, with 5 bases between. The length of the CDR3 is 12 residues. The CDR3 spells CASSDPKETQYF. In DNA form, the CDR3 reads TGCGCCAGCAGTGACCCCAAAGAGACCCAGTACTTC.

The V and J genes are TRBV30 and TRBJ1-3; D is possibly TRBD1 (6 bases). Looked up from germline, CDR1 is GTSNPN and CDR2 is SVGIG (reference sequence). This CDR3 region has 15 residues. V was pared by 3 bases and J by 0 bases, with 12 bases between. CDR3 amino acids: CAWSTDSYSGNTIYF. The CDR3 bases are TGTGCCTGGAGCACGGACAGTTACTCTGGAAACACCATATATTTT.

Only a few counts were recorded for this clone. The chain links TRBV5-5 to TRBJ2-7, with TRBD2 identical over 7 bases. This CDR3 region has 14 residues. The germline CDR1 and CDR2 sequences are SGHKS and YYEKEE (reference sequence). The ends lost 4 bases at V and 3 bases at J; junction bases unmatched: 7. Written as DNA, the CDR3 is TGTGCCAGCAGCCGGGGGGACCCCTACTACGAGCAGTACTTC. It is translated as CASSRGDPYYEQYF.

The chain links TRBV4-1 to TRBJ2-5; TRBD1 aligns across 7 bases. Germline CDR1 reads MGHRA; CDR2 reads YSYEKL. The CDR3 is made up of 15 amino acids. V was pared by 2 bases and J by 2 bases, with 5 bases of the junction left unmatched. The CDR3 coding sequence is TGCGCCAGCAGCCAACGCGACAGGGTACAAGAGACCCAGTACTTC. It encodes CASSQRDRVQETQYF.

V gene TRBV19 combines with J gene TRBJ2-1, with TRBD2 identical over 11 bases. Germline V gives CDR1 LNHDA, CDR2 SQIVND (reference sequence). Trimming cost V 0 bases and J 8 bases; bases outside gene matches: 6. The CDR3 sequence is 16 residues long. The CDR3: CASSIDGTSGGHEQFF. CDR3 sequence (DNA): TGTGCCAGTAGTATAGATGGGACTAGCGGAGGCCATGAGCAGTTCTTC.

CDR3 DNA sequence: TGCGCCAGCAGCCACGCGACTAGCCGGGATACGCAGTATTTT. Translation: CASSHATSRDTQYF. V gene TRBV5-1 combines with J gene TRBJ2-3; TRBD2 aligns across 7 bases. Looked up from germline, CDR1 is SGHRS and CDR2 is YFSETQ. V shed 4 bases, J shed 6 bases, and the junction held 8 bases outside the gene matches. This CDR3 is built from 14 residues.

This clone was seen only a few times. The rearrangement uses TRBV6-1 and TRBJ2-6; TRBD2 might be the D (5 bases). V lost 2 bases to trimming and J lost 0 bases, with 8 bases between them. This CDR3 is 16 amino acids long. Germline lookup yields CDR1 MNHNS and CDR2 SASEGT. The CDR3 bases are TGTGCCAGCAGTGAAATCGGAGGCTCTGGGGCCAACGTCCTGACTTTC. This gives the protein CASSEIGGSGANVLTF.

This rearrangement joins TRBV19 to TRBJ2-1, with TRBD2 identical over 7 bases. The germline V gene has CDR1 LNHDA and CDR2 SQIVND (reference sequence). This CDR3 is built from 14 residues. J lost 6 bases, V lost 10 bases, and 12 bases had no gene match. The CDR3 region has the DNA TGTGCCACTTGGTCGGGAGGTCCCCTCAATGAGCAGTTCTTC. Its protein product is CATWSGGPLNEQFF.

The chain links TRBV4-1 to TRBJ1-5, with D unclear. This CDR3 comprises 16 residues. Trimming shortened V by 0 bases and J by 7 bases, and 16 bases separated the two germline ends. Germline V CDR1 and CDR2: MGHRA, YSYEKL. The CDR3 reads CASSQEGAGSGQPQHF. The CDR3 DNA reads TGCGCCAGCAGCCAAGAGGGTGCGGGGTCCGGACAGCCCCAGCATTTT.

This clone was found a few times. The gene calls are TRBV7-9 and TRBJ2-5; weak D call: TRBD2 (6 bases). The CDR3 covers 16 residues. The germline gives CDR1 SEHNR, CDR2 FQNEAQ (reference sequence). V was pared by 2 bases and J by 1 base, with 14 bases between. The CDR3, as DNA: TGTGCCAGCAGCTTACAAGCGAGGACTACCCAAGAGACCCAGTACTTC. Translation gives CASSLQARTTQETQYF.

The genes are TRBV18 and TRBJ2-3; 10 bases are a match to TRBD1. Germline V gives CDR1 KGHSH, CDR2 LQKENI. This CDR3 spans 15 amino acids. The ends lost 2 bases at V and 3 bases at J; junction bases unmatched: 2. CDR3 nucleotides: TGTGCCAGCTCACCAGACAGGGGGCCTACAGATACGCAGTATTTT. This encodes CASSPDRGPTDTQYF. Drawing the rest from reference TRBV18 and TRBJ2-3, the complete variable domain is NAGVMQNPRHLVRRRGQEARLRCSPMKGHSHVYWYRQLPEEGLKFMVYLQKENIIDESGMPKERFSAEFPKEGPSILRIQQVVRGDSAAYFCASSPDRGPTDTQYFGPGTRLTVL.

The V call is TRBV7-8, the J call TRBJ1-1; a possible D gene is TRBD1 (5 bases). This CDR3 contains 16 residues. Germline loops: CDR1 SGHVS, CDR2 FQNEAQ. V was cut by 1 base and J by 0 bases, with 12 bases left in between. In DNA, the CDR3 is TGTGCCAGCAGCTTAGTATCCGCAGGGTTGAACACTGAAGCTTTCTTT. Protein product: CASSLVSAGLNTEAFF.

This rearrangement joins TRBV27 to TRBJ2-3; TRBD2 matches at 11 bases. The CDR3 totals 16 residues. Germline V lookup: CDR1 MNHEY, CDR2 SMNVEV (reference sequence). The J segment lost 1 base and the V segment lost 4 bases, leaving 4 bases of the junction unmatched. CDR3 region: CASSSGTSGGTDTQYF. The CDR3 DNA is TGTGCCAGCAGTTCCGGGACTAGCGGAGGCACAGATACGCAGTATTTT.

This chain connects TRBV6-4 to TRBJ2-1; a weak D match, TRBD2 (5 bases). Per germline, CDR1 MRHNA and CDR2 SNTAGT. The germline V and J ends were trimmed by 0 bases and 4 bases, with 7 bases remaining between them. This CDR3 has 14 amino acids. CDR3 region: CASSDSGEYNEQFF. In nucleotides, the CDR3 is TGTGCCAGCAGTGACTCGGGAGAGTACAATGAGCAGTTCTTC.

The rearrangement links TRBV11-2 to TRBJ1-3, with unresolved D. CDR1 is SGHAT and CDR2 is FQNNGV in the germline V gene. CDR3 length: 15 amino acids. V shed 3 bases and J shed 0 bases, with 9 bases lying between them. CDR3 sequence: CASSLRSVSGNTIYF. The CDR3 DNA reads TGTGCCAGCAGCTTGCGCAGCGTCTCTGGAAACACCATATATTTT.

The chain uses TRBV11-3 and TRBJ2-3; 8 nucleotides line up with TRBD2. V was clipped by 1 base and J by 5 bases; unmatched bases: 20. The germline CDR1 and CDR2 sequences are SGHNT and YENEEA. This CDR3 is 20 amino acids long. The CDR3 DNA is TGTGCCAGCAGCTTAGGGCCAAGAGGGTCGCGGGAGGTTCGCCGAGATACGCAGTATTTT. Translating it yields CASSLGPRGSREVRRDTQYF.

The chain employs TRBV7-6 and TRBJ2-1, with 9 bases fitting TRBD1. Per germline, CDR1 SGHVS and CDR2 FNYEAQ. V was clipped by 2 bases and J by 4 bases; unmatched bases: 6. This CDR3 has 16 amino acids. DNA of the CDR3: TGTGCCAGCAGCTTACAAAGACAGGGGGATTACAATGAGCAGTTCTTC. Its translation: CASSLQRQGDYNEQFF.

This chain joins TRBV5-1 and TRBJ1-3; D uncertain. There are 16 residues in the CDR3. V dropped 4 bases and J dropped 4 bases, with 18 bases sitting between them. Germline lookup yields CDR1 SGHRS and CDR2 YFSETQ. The CDR3 bases are TGCGCCAGCAGCCCGTTTACAGATCCCCTGGGAAACACCATATATTTT. Protein product: CASSPFTDPLGNTIYF.

In its sample, this clone was seen once. V usage is TRBV5-4 and J usage is TRBJ2-1; TRBD2 is a possible D gene (5 bases). The CDR3 consists of 16 residues. Germline V gene data show CDR1 as SGHNT and CDR2 as YYREEE (reference sequence). V was pared by 0 bases and J by 0 bases, with 10 bases between. CDR3 loop: CASSLGGYSSYNEQFF. DNA for the CDR3: TGTGCCAGCAGCTTGGGCGGGTATAGCTCCTACAATGAGCAGTTCTTC.

This clone was detected only a few times. The chain has TRBV19 and TRBJ2-5; 7 positions agree with TRBD2. Per germline, CDR1 LNHDA and CDR2 SQIVND (reference sequence). CDR3 length: 14 amino acids. V lost 1 base and J lost 5; bases outside the gene matches: 4. The CDR3 sequence: CASSIGGRGETQYF. The CDR3 DNA follows: TGTGCCAGTAGTATAGGCGGGAGAGGGGAGACCCAGTACTTC.

V and J are TRBV7-2 and TRBJ2-7; 7 positions agree with TRBD1. The CDR3 has 14 residues. Per germline, CDR1 SGHTA and CDR2 FQGNSA. V lost 3 bases, J lost 0 bases, and 2 bases stayed unmatched. The CDR3 loop reads CASSFRQGSYEQYF. The CDR3 nucleotides are TGTGCCAGCAGCTTCAGACAGGGCTCCTACGAGCAGTACTTC.

This chain joins TRBV6-5 and TRBJ2-7, with D maybe TRBD1 (6 bases). Germline values: CDR1 MNHEY, CDR2 SVGAGI. The CDR3 sequence is 13 residues long. Trimming removed 5 bases at V and 7 bases at J, with 15 bases between. CDR3 region: CASSGDTRTEQYF. DNA for the CDR3: TGTGCCAGCAGTGGGGACACCCGTACTGAGCAGTACTTC.

V and J are TRBV20-1 and TRBJ1-4, with D uncertain. Germline V gene sequence: CDR1 DFQATT, CDR2 SNEGSKA (reference sequence). This CDR3 contains 11 residues. Trimming took off 3 bases at V and 5 bases at J, with 4 bases between the two ends. The CDR3 sequence is CSASRNEKLFF. CDR3 coding DNA: TGCAGTGCTAGCAGAAATGAAAAACTGTTTTTT.

The table lists this clone with a few counts. This chain links TRBV10-1 with TRBJ2-3, with D perhaps matching TRBD2 (5 bases). This CDR3 comprises 13 residues. Germline CDR1 and CDR2: WNHNN and SYGVQD (reference sequence). Between the trimmed V and J ends, which lost 9 bases and 1 base, there was a span of 11 bases. The CDR3 bases are TGCGCCAGTAAAGTTAGCGGCACAGATACGCAGTATTTT. It translates to CASKVSGTDTQYF.